The 20 T cell receptor beta chains listed next were all sequenced from one sample in a study of blood T cell repertoires in COVID-19. Sequencing was performed with immunoSEQ multiplex PCR; in TCRdb, only in-frame clones are kept and a portion is missing. The table has approximately 250,000 clones, around 90% seen once. Sequencing input: peripheral blood. The receptors come from a young man with COVID-19, enrolled during active disease.

The chain carries TRBV4-1 and TRBJ2-2, with D tentatively TRBD2 (5 bases). V was clipped by 0 bases and J by 4 bases, with 15 bases between them. The CDR3 covers 17 residues. Germline CDR1 and CDR2: MGHRA and YSYEKL. The CDR3 sequence: CASSQDFLAGGTGELFF. CDR3 DNA sequence: TGCGCCAGCAGCCAAGATTTCTTGGCGGGTGGCACCGGGGAGCTGTTTTTT.

The V gene is TRBV7-9, the J gene TRBJ2-3; 8 bases line up with TRBD2. The junction had 11 bases not matched to a gene; V was cut back by 5 bases and J by 1 base. Germline CDR1 SEHNR, CDR2 FQNEAQ (reference sequence). The CDR3 has 17 amino acids. The CDR3 protein is CASSQNRKTSGTDTQYF. The DNA for the CDR3 is TGTGCCAGCAGCCAAAATCGTAAGACTAGCGGCACAGATACGCAGTATTTT.

This chain connects TRBV12-5 to TRBJ2-3, with 7 bases aligning to TRBD2. This CDR3 region has 18 residues. Germline V gives CDR1 LGHNT, CDR2 FRNRAP. V lost 0 bases, J lost 0 bases, and 9 bases stayed unmatched. The CDR3 bases are TGTGCTAGTGGTTTGGTTGTTTTCGGGGGGACTAGCACAGATACGCAGTATTTT. Translated: CASGLVVFGGTSTDTQYF.

The rearrangement uses TRBV9 and TRBJ1-1, with D uncertain. V was trimmed by 3 bases and J by 0 bases, leaving 12 bases between them. The CDR3 sequence is 15 residues long. Germline values: CDR1 SGDLS, CDR2 YYNGEE. The CDR3 bases are TGTGCCAGCAGCGCAGACCCACTATTGAACACTGAAGCTTTCTTT. Amino acid sequence: CASSADPLLNTEAFF.

The genes are TRBV5-1 and TRBJ1-1; no clear D. The CDR3 is 14 amino acids. V was pared by 2 bases and J by 1 base, with 9 bases between. CDR1 and CDR2 (germline): SGHRS, YFSETQ. In DNA form, the CDR3 reads TGCGCCAGCAGCTTCTCCTCCGGGAACACTGAAGCTTTCTTT. Protein sequence: CASSFSSGNTEAFF. The variable domain in full, completed from reference TRBV5-1 and TRBJ1-1, reads KAGVTQTPRYLIKTRGQQVTLSCSPISGHRSVSWYQQTPGQGLQFLFEYFSETQRNKGNFPGRFSGRQFSNSRSEMNVSTLELGDSALYLCASSFSSGNTEAFFGQGTRLTVV.

The chain has TRBV4-1 and TRBJ2-7; 7 nucleotides align to TRBD1. The germline V gene has CDR1 MGHRA and CDR2 YSYEKL. J lost 3 bases, V lost 3 bases, and 5 bases had no gene match. This CDR3 has 14 amino acids. In DNA form, the CDR3 reads TGCGCCAGCAGCCATGGGGACAGTTACTACGAGCAGTACTTC. Residues: CASSHGDSYYEQYF.

This clone was counted a few times. The same CDR3 arises from other DNA sequences in this sample as well. The chain combines TRBV4-1 with TRBJ1-2; TRBD1 agrees at 8 bases. Trimming took 3 bases from V and 3 from J; bases not matched to a gene: 3. The CDR3 runs to 14 residues. Germline-derived CDR1 and CDR2 are MGHRA and YSYEKL. This chain's CDR3 is CASSQETGDYGYTF. The CDR3 region has the DNA TGCGCCAGCAGCCAGGAGACAGGGGACTATGGCTACACCTTC.

The CDR3 is CASRKLAGGPNEQFF. The DNA for the CDR3 is TGTGCCAGCCGAAAGCTAGCGGGGGGGCCGAATGAGCAGTTCTTC. The chain uses TRBV6-4 and TRBJ2-1, with 12 bases aligning to TRBD2. The CDR3 spans 15 residues. CDR1 MRHNA and CDR2 SNTAGT come from the germline V gene. The V and J ends lost 8 bases and 7 bases, in that order; junction bases with no gene match: 9.

This chain links TRBV5-1 with TRBJ2-5, with 10 bases lining up with TRBD2. The CDR3 has 16 amino acids. The V gene end was trimmed by 0 bases and the J gene end by 2 bases; junction bases not matched to a gene: 4. Looked up from germline, CDR1 is SGHRS and CDR2 is YFSETQ. In nucleotides, the CDR3 is TGCGCCAGCAGCTTGGTCGCTAGCGGGGGTCAAGAGACCCAGTACTTC. As protein: CASSLVASGGQETQYF.

The V gene is TRBV24-1, the J gene TRBJ2-6, with D hard to call. The germline CDR1 and CDR2 sequences are KGHDR and SFDVKD. The V gene lost 4 bases and the J gene lost 4 bases, with 10 bases spanning the gap. The CDR3 is 15 amino acids. The CDR3 reads CATSDPSEGANVLTF. The CDR3 coding sequence is TGTGCCACCAGTGACCCAAGCGAAGGGGCCAACGTCCTGACTTTC.

The J gene is TRBJ2-5, the V gene TRBV3-1 (or the pseudogene TRBV3-2); 7 bases are a match to TRBD2. Germline CDR1 LGHDT, CDR2 YNNKEL (reference sequence). V lost 0 bases, J lost 6 bases, and 7 bases stayed unmatched. The CDR3 has 15 amino acids. The CDR3 region is CASSQEGVGGKTQYF. CDR3 bases: TGTGCCAGCAGCCAAGAAGGTGTGGGGGGGAAGACCCAGTACTTC.

The V and J genes are TRBV18 and TRBJ2-1, with 7 bases lining up with TRBD1. CDR1 and CDR2 from the germline V gene are KGHSH and LQKENI. This CDR3 comprises 18 residues. J was trimmed by 2 bases and V by 3 bases; bases with no gene match: 13. CDR3 protein: CASSPLYGQVATYNEQFF. CDR3 nucleotide sequence: TGTGCCAGCTCACCGCTTTATGGACAGGTCGCTACCTACAATGAGCAGTTCTTC.

The chain couples TRBV5-4 to TRBJ2-1, with 7 bases matching TRBD2. Germline V gene data show CDR1 as SGHNT and CDR2 as YYREEE (reference sequence). This CDR3 has 11 amino acids. Germline trimming cut 7 bases from V and 7 bases from J; bases unmatched to any gene: 2. The CDR3 nucleotides read TGTGCCAGCGGAGCGGGGAATGAGCAGTTCTTC. Translation: CASGAGNEQFF. The variable domain in full, with the rest retrieved from reference TRBV5-4 and TRBJ2-1, is ETGVTQSPTHLIKTRGQQVTLRCSSQSGHNTVSWYQQALGQGPQFIFQYYREEENGRGNFPPRFSGLQFPNYSSELNVNALELDDSALYLCASGAGNEQFFGPGTRLTVL.

The chain carries TRBV4-2 and TRBJ1-2; TRBD1 might be the D (5 bases). The V gene lost 0 bases and the J gene lost 5 bases, with 13 bases spanning the gap. Per germline, CDR1 LGHNA and CDR2 YNFKEQ. This CDR3 has 15 residues. The CDR3 nucleotides read TGTGCCAGCAGCCAAGATCGGGGGGTTGGGTATGGCTACACCTTC. Translated: CASSQDRGVGYGYTF.

This chain connects TRBV11-2 to TRBJ2-3; the D is unclear. The CDR3 runs to 13 residues. CDR1 SGHAT and CDR2 FQNNGV come from the germline V gene. With 5 bases removed from V and 2 bases from J, the gap between germline ends came to 8 bases. CDR3 in amino acids: CASSPKLTDTQYF. CDR3 DNA sequence: TGTGCCAGCAGCCCGAAGCTCACAGATACGCAGTATTTT.

This clone was seen a few times. The chain uses TRBV7-9 and TRBJ2-3; D is possibly TRBD1 (6 bases). The CDR3 runs 14 residues. The germline CDR1 and CDR2 sequences are SEHNR and FQNEAQ (reference sequence). Trimming took 1 base from V and 2 from J, leaving 7 bases between them. DNA for the CDR3: TGTGCCAGCAGCTTAGGGACAGTCACAGATACGCAGTATTTT. Protein: CASSLGTVTDTQYF.

The V and J genes are TRBV5-5 and TRBJ1-3; no firm D call. Germline V gives CDR1 SGHKS, CDR2 YYEKEE (reference sequence). The germline V and J ends were trimmed by 4 bases and 0 bases, with 14 bases remaining between them. CDR3 size: 16 residues. The chain's CDR3 is CASSLYWTGSGNTIYF. The CDR3 DNA sequence: TGTGCCAGCAGCCTCTACTGGACTGGCTCTGGAAACACCATATATTTT.

This clone has only one observation. This chain connects TRBV10-3 to TRBJ1-5; D not resolved. The germline V gene has CDR1 ENHRY and CDR2 SYGVKD. The CDR3 consists of 14 residues. V lost 1 base, J lost 4 bases, and 8 bases lay in between. The CDR3 bases are TGTGCCATCAGTGAGTTGGAGGCAAATCAGCCCCAGCATTTT. Residues: CAISELEANQPQHF.

The rearrangement uses TRBV5-1 and TRBJ2-5, with 7 bases fitting TRBD2. The CDR3 runs 15 residues. V lost 4 bases to trimming and J lost 2 bases; unmatched junction nucleotides: 8. Germline V gene sequence: CDR1 SGHRS, CDR2 YFSETQ. The CDR3 spells CASSGGDLTQETQYF. The CDR3 coding sequence is TGCGCCAGCAGCGGGGGGGACTTAACACAAGAGACCCAGTACTTC.

Written as DNA, the CDR3 is TGTGCCAGCAGCTTGTTTCGTGACGGGGGCCAAGAGACCCAGTACTTC. Translated: CASSLFRDGGQETQYF. V usage is TRBV7-2 and J usage is TRBJ2-5; TRBD2 might be the D (6 bases). The CDR3 covers 16 residues. Trimming removed 3 bases at V and 1 base at J, with 15 bases between. Per the germline V gene, CDR1 is SGHTA and CDR2 is FQGNSA. Full variable domain (remainder filled in from reference TRBV7-2 and TRBJ2-5): GAGVSQSPSNKVTEKGKDVELRCDPISGHTALYWYRQSLGQGLEFLIYFQGNSAPDKSGLPSDRFSAERTGGSVSTLTIQRTQQEDSAVYLCASSLFRDGGQETQYFGPGTRLLVL.